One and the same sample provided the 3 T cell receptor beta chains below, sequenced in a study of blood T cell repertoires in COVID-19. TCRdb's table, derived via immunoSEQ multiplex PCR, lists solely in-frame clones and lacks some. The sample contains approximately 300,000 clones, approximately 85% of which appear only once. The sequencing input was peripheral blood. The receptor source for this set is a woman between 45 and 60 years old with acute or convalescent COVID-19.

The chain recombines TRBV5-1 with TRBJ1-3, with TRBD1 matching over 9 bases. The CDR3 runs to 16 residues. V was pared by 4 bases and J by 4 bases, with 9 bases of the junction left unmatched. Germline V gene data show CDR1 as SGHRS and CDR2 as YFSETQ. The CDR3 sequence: CASSPTGTGPGNTIYF. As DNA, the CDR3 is TGCGCCAGCAGCCCCACCGGGACAGGGCCCGGAAACACCATATATTTT.

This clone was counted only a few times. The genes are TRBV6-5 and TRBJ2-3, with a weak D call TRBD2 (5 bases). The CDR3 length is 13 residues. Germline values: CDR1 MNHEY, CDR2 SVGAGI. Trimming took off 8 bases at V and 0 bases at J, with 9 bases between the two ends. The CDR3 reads CASGGRSTDTQYF. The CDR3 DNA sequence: TGTGCCAGCGGAGGAAGGAGCACAGATACGCAGTATTTT.

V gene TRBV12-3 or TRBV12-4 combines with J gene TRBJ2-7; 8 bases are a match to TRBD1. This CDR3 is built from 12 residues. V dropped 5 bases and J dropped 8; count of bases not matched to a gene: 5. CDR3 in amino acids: CASSIGQGKQYF. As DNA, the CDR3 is TGTGCCAGCAGTATCGGACAGGGAAAGCAGTACTTC.